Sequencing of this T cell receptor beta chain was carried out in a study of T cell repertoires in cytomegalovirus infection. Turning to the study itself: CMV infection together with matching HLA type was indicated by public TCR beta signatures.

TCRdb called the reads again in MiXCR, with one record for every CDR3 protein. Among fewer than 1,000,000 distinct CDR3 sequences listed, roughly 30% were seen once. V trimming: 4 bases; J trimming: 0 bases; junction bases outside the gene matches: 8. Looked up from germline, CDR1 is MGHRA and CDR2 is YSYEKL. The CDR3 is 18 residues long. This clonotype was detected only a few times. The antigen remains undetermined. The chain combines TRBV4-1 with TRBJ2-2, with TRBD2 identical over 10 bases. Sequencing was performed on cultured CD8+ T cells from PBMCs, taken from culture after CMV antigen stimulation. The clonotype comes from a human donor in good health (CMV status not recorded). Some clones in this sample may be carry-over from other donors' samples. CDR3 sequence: CASSLSPGLATNTGELFF. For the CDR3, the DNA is TGCGCCAGCAGCCTTTCGCCGGGACTAGCGACGAACACCGGGGAGCTGTTTTTT.